This T cell receptor beta chain appears in the sequencing data of a study of OX40 agonist ivuxolimab in advanced cancers. Study overall: Administration of intravenous ivuxolimab to patients occurred every 2 weeks at 0.01 to 10 mg/kg.

Germline CDR1 reads MNHEY; CDR2 reads SMNVEV (reference sequence). This CDR3 is built from 13 residues. V dropped 4 bases and J dropped 0 bases, with 1 base sitting between them. Measured with immunoSEQ multiplex PCR; TCRdb has only the in-frame clones, and not every one. The sample includes 11,000 to 15,000 clones, about 94% of them seen just once. The input for sequencing was CD4+ or CD8+ T cells sorted from blood, taken in a trial of the OX40 agonist ivuxolimab. The V and J genes are TRBV27 and TRBJ2-6, with D uncertain. The TCR was taken from an adult with an advanced solid tumor such as melanoma, head and neck, liver or kidney cancer. CDR3 DNA sequence: TGTGCCAGCAGTTACTCTGGGGCCAACGTCCTGACTTTC. It codes for CASSYSGANVLTF.